The present T cell receptor (beta chain) was sequenced within a study of blood T cell repertoires in COVID-19. Across the whole study: Material from acute and convalescent COVID-19 was sourced from the United States, Italy and Spain. T cells, B-cell-depleted T cells, or PBMCs provided the cDNA or gDNA that served as material.

Germline loops: CDR1 SGHTA, CDR2 FQGTGA. The CDR3 covers 13 residues. The V and J ends lost 2 bases and 5 bases respectively, with 9 bases between them. In the original processing: Reference gene primer amplification in the assay estimated nucleated cell counts. TCRdb keeps only in-frame clones here, not all; method: immunoSEQ multiplex PCR. V and J calls and clone size follow that table, whereas D and trimming were derived from the DNA. This table holds more than 95,000 clones, less than 90% found once. Sample: peripheral blood. J is TRBJ2-5 and V is TRBV7-3; D ambiguous. This receptor was obtained from a human donor in a cohort sampled during active COVID-19. The CDR3 coding sequence is TGTGCCAGCAGCTTAGGTGGTCGGGAGACCCAGTACTTC. It specifies CASSLGGRETQYF.